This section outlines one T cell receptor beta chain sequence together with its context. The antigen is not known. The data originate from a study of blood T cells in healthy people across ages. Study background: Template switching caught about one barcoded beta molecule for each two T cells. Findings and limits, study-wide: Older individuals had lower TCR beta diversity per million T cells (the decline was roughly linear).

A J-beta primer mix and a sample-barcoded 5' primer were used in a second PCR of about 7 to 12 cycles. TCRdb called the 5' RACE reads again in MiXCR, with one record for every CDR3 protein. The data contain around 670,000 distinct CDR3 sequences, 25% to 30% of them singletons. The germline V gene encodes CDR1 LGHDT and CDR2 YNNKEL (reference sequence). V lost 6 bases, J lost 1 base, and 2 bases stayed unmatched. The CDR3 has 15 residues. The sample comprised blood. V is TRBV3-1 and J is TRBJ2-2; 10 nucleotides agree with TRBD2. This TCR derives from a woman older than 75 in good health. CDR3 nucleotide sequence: TGTGCCAGCAGGCGACTAGCGGGGAACACCGGGGAGCTGTTTTTT. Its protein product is CASRRLAGNTGELFF.